These 11 T cell receptor beta chains were sequenced from one sample in a study of regulatory T cells in long-lasting Graves disease. Investigators prepared the TCR beta libraries by applying iRepertoire HTBI primers and Arm-PCR of CDR3 regions. From the multiplex PCR reads, TCRdb called clonotypes with MiXCR, one entry per CDR3 protein. Found here are 650,000 to 700,000 distinct CDR3 sequences, 25% to 35% of them singletons; the top ten hold 40% to 50%. Time point noted: persistent/refractory GD, antithyroid drugs over 5 years with positive TRAb. Construction of the TCR library relied on RNA isolated from PBMCs. The sequencing used peripheral blood mononuclear cells (PBMCs), collected when the disease was refractory, from a patient treated with antithyroid drugs. The origin of the receptors is a female donor with Graves disease.

This clonotype was observed a few times. The CDR3 nucleotides are TGTGCCAGCAGAGGAGGACAGGCGGCCCCCTACGAGCAGTACTTC. As protein: CASRGGQAAPYEQYF. This sequence joins TRBV25-1 and TRBJ2-7; 7 nucleotides agree with TRBD1. Trimming at V came to 6 bases and at J to 2 bases, leaving 10 bases not matched to a gene. The V gene's germline CDR1 is MGHDK and CDR2 SYGVNS. This CDR3 comprises 15 residues.

V is TRBV20-1 and J is TRBJ2-5; 7 nucleotides line up with TRBD1. From germline, CDR1 is DFQATT and CDR2 SNEGSKA (reference sequence). The ends lost 1 base at V and 7 bases at J; junction bases unmatched: 15. The CDR3 length is 16 residues. The CDR3 DNA is TGCAGTGCTAGAGTACTTCGGGGACAGATTCTAGGGACCCAGTACTTC. Translated: CSARVLRGQILGTQYF.

Remarks on this clonotype: A much larger clone sits a single nucleotide away, making a read error possible. The V and J genes are TRBV12-3 or TRBV12-4 and TRBJ1-5; no definite D call. Between the trimmed V and J ends, which lost 5 bases and 0 bases, there was a span of 14 bases. The CDR3 consists of 16 residues. The CDR3 sequence: CASSPSPTASNQPQHF. CDR3 in DNA: TGTGCCAGCAGTCCCTCCCCCACAGCTAGCAATCAGCCCCAGCATTTT.

V usage is TRBV29-1 and J usage is TRBJ2-7; TRBD1 is a possible D gene (6 bases). V was shortened by 4 bases and J by 3 bases, with 13 bases between the two germline ends. This CDR3 comprises 13 residues. CDR1 and CDR2 from the germline V gene are SQVTM and ANQGSEA. Here the CDR3 reads CSVVPDRIYEQYF. CDR3 coding DNA: TGCAGCGTTGTCCCTGACAGGATCTACGAGCAGTACTTC.

The rearrangement joins TRBV7-9 to TRBJ2-7; tentatively, D is TRBD1 or TRBD2 (6 bases each). There are 14 residues in the CDR3. V was clipped by 7 bases and J by 2 bases, with 15 bases between them. Germline assignment: CDR1 SEHNR and CDR2 FQNEAQ (reference sequence). As DNA, the CDR3 is TGTGCCAGCAACTCTGGGGGGCAAACCTACGAGCAGTACTTC. This translates into CASNSGGQTYEQYF. The full variable domain, in which reference TRBV7-9 and TRBJ2-7 provide the parts outside the CDR3, is DTGVSQNPRHKITKRGQNVTFRCDPISEHNRLYWYRQTLGQGPEFLTYFQNEAQLEKSRLLSDRFSAERPKGSFSTLEIQRTEQGDSAMYLCASNSGGQTYEQYFGPGTRLTVT.

The chain carries TRBV5-1 and TRBJ2-7, with D possibly matching TRBD2 (6 bases). There are 14 residues in the CDR3. V lost 3 bases and J 0 bases, leaving 10 bases between the germline ends. CDR1 and CDR2 from the germline V gene are SGHRS and YFSETQ. CDR3 sequence (DNA): TGCGCCAGCAGCTGGGGGGATATCTCCTACGAGCAGTACTTC. Its translation is CASSWGDISYEQYF.

Only a few counts were recorded for this clonotype. This rearrangement joins TRBV7-9 to TRBJ2-7; TRBD1 agrees at 7 bases. Germline trimming cut 8 bases from V and 2 bases from J; bases unmatched to any gene: 12. Germline assignment: CDR1 SEHNR and CDR2 FQNEAQ (reference sequence). The CDR3 consists of 15 residues. The CDR3 sequence is CASGTMMGQTYEQYF. The CDR3 DNA sequence: TGTGCCAGCGGTACCATGATGGGACAGACCTACGAGCAGTACTTC. Complete variable domain (other parts from reference TRBV7-9 and TRBJ2-7): DTGVSQNPRHKITKRGQNVTFRCDPISEHNRLYWYRQTLGQGPEFLTYFQNEAQLEKSRLLSDRFSAERPKGSFSTLEIQRTEQGDSAMYLCASGTMMGQTYEQYFGPGTRLTVT.

This chain connects TRBV27 to TRBJ2-7; D is unclear. Trimming removed 3 bases from V and 8 bases from J, with 8 bases in between. The CDR3 loop spans 11 amino acids. Germline loops: CDR1 MNHEY, CDR2 SMNVEV (reference sequence). This CDR3 reads CASSFGRKQYF. The CDR3 nucleotides are TGTGCCAGCAGTTTCGGACGGAAGCAGTACTTC.

The chain links TRBV5-6 to TRBJ2-2; a possible D gene is TRBD2 (5 bases). This CDR3 contains 13 residues. V was cut by 4 bases and J by 3 bases, with 7 bases left in between. The germline V gene encodes CDR1 SGHDT and CDR2 YYEEEE. This CDR3 reads CASSRGYTGELFF. In DNA, the CDR3 is TGTGCCAGCAGCCGAGGGTACACCGGGGAGCTGTTTTTT.

In its sample, this clonotype was seen a few times. This rearrangement joins TRBV20-1 to TRBJ2-7; 10 nucleotides line up with TRBD2. Trimming removed 3 bases from V and 4 bases from J; junction bases left unmatched: 9. This CDR3 comprises 15 residues. Germline V gene lookup returns CDR1 DFQATT and CDR2 SNEGSKA (reference sequence). Here the CDR3 reads CSARIGTSELYEQYF. The CDR3 DNA reads TGCAGTGCTAGGATAGGGACTAGCGAACTATACGAGCAGTACTTC.

The chain couples TRBV5-1 to TRBJ2-3; maybe TRBD1 (6 bases). This CDR3 has 15 residues. Germline CDR1 reads SGHRS; CDR2 reads YFSETQ. Trimming cost V 1 base and J 4 bases, with 13 bases left between them. Here the CDR3 reads CASSLSGAMADTQYF. DNA for the CDR3: TGCGCCAGCAGCTTGTCAGGGGCGATGGCAGATACGCAGTATTTT.